Reported below is one T cell receptor beta chain. Only in-frame clones appear in the TCRdb table, and some are missing; sequencing was by immunoSEQ multiplex PCR. The sample holds roughly 87,000 clones, about nine tenths seen once. This sample stems from a study of T cell responses to AZD1222 COVID-19 vaccine. The CDR3 contains 14 residues. The ends were cut back, 4 bases at V and 2 bases at J, with 12 bases in the middle. Germline CDR1 SGHDN, CDR2 FVKESK. Specimen: peripheral blood, collected 28 days after the second AZD1222 dose. This TCR was recovered from an adult who received the AZD1222 COVID-19 vaccine. The chain is built from TRBV14 and TRBJ2-7, with D perhaps being TRBD1 or TRBD2 (5 bases each). DNA for the CDR3: TGTGCCAGCAGCCGGGACGGGACCGCCTACGAGCAGTACTTC. Translation: CASSRDGTAYEQYF.